Following are 3 T cell receptor beta chains from one sample sequenced in a study of blood T cell repertoires in COVID-19. Assay used: immunoSEQ multiplex PCR; TCRdb lists only in-frame clones, some missing. The sample contains roughly 190,000 clones, about 80% of which appear only once. The sample consisted of peripheral blood. The receptor source for this set is a woman aged 60-75 years with COVID-19, enrolled during active disease.

V usage is TRBV5-5 and J usage is TRBJ1-1; tentative D call: TRBD1 (6 bases). V was cut by 0 bases and J by 1 base, with 10 bases left in between. This CDR3 contains 15 residues. CDR1 and CDR2 from the germline V gene are SGHKS and YYEKEE (reference sequence). The CDR3 is CASSLEWTANTEAFF. The CDR3 bases are TGTGCCAGCAGCTTGGAATGGACAGCGAACACTGAAGCTTTCTTT. The full variable domain, with the rest looked up from reference TRBV5-5 and TRBJ1-1, is DAGVTQSPTHLIKTRGQQVTLRCSPISGHKSVSWYQQVLGQGPQFIFQYYEKEERGRGNFPDRFSARQFPNYSSELNVNALLLGDSALYLCASSLEWTANTEAFFGQGTRLTVV.

The chain has TRBV19 and TRBJ2-7, with 7 bases that match TRBD1. Germline V gives CDR1 LNHDA, CDR2 SQIVND (reference sequence). J was trimmed by 4 bases and V by 3 bases; bases with no gene match: 6. This CDR3 comprises 14 residues. The CDR3 loop is CASSITLGQYEQYF. The CDR3 DNA sequence: TGTGCCAGTAGTATCACCTTGGGACAGTACGAGCAGTACTTC.

V usage is TRBV7-2 and J usage is TRBJ2-2; D uncertain. The CDR3 extends over 15 amino acids. V was trimmed by 5 bases and J by 6 bases, leaving 16 bases between them. Per the germline V gene, CDR1 is SGHTA and CDR2 is FQGNSA. CDR3 loop: CASSLSFQLPGELFF. CDR3 sequence (DNA): TGTGCCAGCAGCCTAAGTTTCCAACTACCCGGGGAGCTGTTTTTT.